What follows are 7 T cell receptor beta chains derived from one specimen sequenced in a study of blood T cell repertoires in COVID-19. The data were produced by immunoSEQ multiplex PCR, yet TCRdb's version contains in-frame clones alone and is incomplete. The sample lists about 300,000 clones; approximately 88% were seen once. Sequenced: peripheral blood. These receptor sequences come from a woman in her 30s who had recovered from COVID-19.

The chain is built from TRBV2 and TRBJ2-2; possibly TRBD1 for D (6 bases). The CDR3 is 14 residues long. The germline V and J ends were trimmed by 6 bases and 2 bases, with 10 bases remaining between them. Looked up from germline, CDR1 is SNHLY and CDR2 is FYNNEI. The CDR3 is CASSRDTNTGELFF. The CDR3 nucleotides are TGTGCCAGCAGCCGGGACACTAACACCGGGGAGCTGTTTTTT.

The chain recombines TRBV28 with TRBJ2-7; 9 bases are a match to TRBD1. J lost 3 bases, V lost 6 bases, and 9 bases had no gene match. Germline CDR1 reads MDHEN; CDR2 reads SYDVKM. This CDR3 contains 15 residues. CDR3 in amino acids: CASSSPGQGNYEQYF. In nucleotides, the CDR3 is TGTGCCAGCAGCTCCCCGGGACAGGGTAACTACGAGCAGTACTTC.

The CDR3, as DNA: TGTGCCAGCAGCTTAGCGTCCTCGGGAGGCGGGGAGCTGTTTTTT. The encoded protein is CASSLASSGGGELFF. V usage is TRBV7-3 and J usage is TRBJ2-2, with 7 bases that match TRBD2. V dropped 2 bases and J dropped 7; count of bases not matched to a gene: 7. In germline, CDR1 is SGHTA, CDR2 FQGTGA. This CDR3 is 15 amino acids long. Supplemented by reference TRBV7-3 and TRBJ2-2, the full variable domain reads GAGVSQTPSNKVTEKGKYVELRCDPISGHTALYWYRQSLGQGPEFLIYFQGTGAADDSGLPNDRFFAVRPEGSVSTLKIQRTERGDSAVYLCASSLASSGGGELFFGEGSRLTVL.

This chain links TRBV6-5 with TRBJ1-5; a weak D match, TRBD1 (5 bases). Trimming left V 7 bases short and J 2 bases short, with 15 bases between. Germline values: CDR1 MNHEY, CDR2 SVGAGI. The CDR3 length is 15 residues. DNA for the CDR3: TGTGCCAGCACTCCGGGGGGGAATGGCAATCAGCCCCAGCATTTT. It codes for CASTPGGNGNQPQHF.

This clone has a handful of counts. The chain links TRBV19 to TRBJ1-5; D perhaps matches TRBD1 (5 bases). CDR3 length equals 13 residues. The V gene's germline CDR1 is LNHDA and CDR2 SQIVND (reference sequence). DNA of the CDR3: TGTGGTAGCGGGACCACCTTGAATCAGCCCCAGCATTTT. Translating gives CGSGTTLNQPQHF.

The genes are TRBV30 and TRBJ1-6; 7 bases are a match to TRBD1. The ends lost 7 bases at V and 7 bases at J; junction bases unmatched: 7. The CDR3 runs to 13 residues. Germline CDR1 reads GTSNPN; CDR2 reads SVGIG (reference sequence). The DNA for the CDR3 is TGTGCCTCAACAGGACAGGTCAATTCACCCCTCCACTTT. This codes for CASTGQVNSPLHF. The full variable domain, completed using reference TRBV30 and TRBJ1-6, is SQTIHQWPATLVQPVGSPLSLECTVEGTSNPNLYWYRQAAGRGLQLLFYSVGIGQISSEVPQNLSASRPQDRQFILSSKKLLLSDSGFYLCASTGQVNSPLHFGNGTRLTVT.

This chain connects TRBV6-5 to TRBJ2-1, with 8 positions matching TRBD2. Unmatched junction bases numbered 4, after V lost 6 bases and J lost 0 bases. This CDR3 has 15 residues. The germline gives CDR1 MNHEY, CDR2 SVGAGI. The CDR3, as DNA: TGTGCCAGCAGCATAGCGGGGTCCTCCTACAATGAGCAGTTCTTC. It is translated as CASSIAGSSYNEQFF.